Reported below is one T cell receptor (beta chain). These data come from a study of blood T cell repertoires in COVID-19. Study information: Whether acute or convalescent, the COVID-19 samples came from the United States, Italy and Spain. Sample material is recorded as cDNA or gDNA derived from T cells, B-cell-depleted T cells, or PBMCs.

In the source study's methods: Counts of nucleated cells, estimated from reference gene primer amplification, were obtained. The table came from immunoSEQ multiplex PCR; TCRdb's copy has only in-frame clones and leaves some out. V and J calls and clone size come straight from that table; D and trimming were deduced from the DNA. Counted here are tens of thousands of clones, 83% occurring once; the ten biggest clones make up around 29%. V trimming: 3 bases; J trimming: 1 base; junction bases outside the gene matches: 15. Germline loops: CDR1 KGHDR, CDR2 SFDVKD. This CDR3 contains 20 residues. V gene TRBV24-1 combines with J gene TRBJ2-5; 11 bases agree with TRBD2. The clonotype was recovered from a woman older than 75 with acute or convalescent COVID-19. The sample taken for sequencing was peripheral blood. This chain's CDR3 is CATSDLREDASGRPQETQYF. CDR3 nucleotides: TGTGCCACCAGTGATCTCCGCGAGGATGCTAGCGGGAGGCCCCAAGAGACCCAGTACTTC.